The following is a T cell receptor beta chain sequence with its context. The data originate from a study of cytomegalovirus exposure and HLA in healthy donors. Primers for the PCR totalled 60 Vbeta and 13 Jbeta. The table came from immunoSEQ multiplex PCR; TCRdb's copy has only in-frame clones and leaves some out. This table has around 89,000 clones, 81% appearing once. Germline CDR1 is SQVTM and CDR2 is ANQGSEA. This CDR3 has 17 amino acids. V shed 1 base, J shed 4 bases, and the junction held 13 bases outside the gene matches. The chain combines TRBV29-1 with TRBJ1-1; the match to TRBD1 covers 9 bases. The sequencing sample was made of PBMCs. This receptor was identified in a girl aged 2-15 years in good health and CMV-seropositive. As DNA, the CDR3 is TGCAGCGTTGAAGGAGTCCCGGGACAGGGTTCGGGCACTGAAGCTTTCTTT. Its translation: CSVEGVPGQGSGTEAFF. The variable domain in full, completed from reference TRBV29-1 and TRBJ1-1, reads SAVISQKPSRDICQRGTSLTIQCQVDSQVTMMFWYRQQPGQSLTLIATANQGSEATYESGFVIDKFPISRPNLTFSTLTVSNMSPEDSSIYLCSVEGVPGQGSGTEAFFGQGTRLTVV.